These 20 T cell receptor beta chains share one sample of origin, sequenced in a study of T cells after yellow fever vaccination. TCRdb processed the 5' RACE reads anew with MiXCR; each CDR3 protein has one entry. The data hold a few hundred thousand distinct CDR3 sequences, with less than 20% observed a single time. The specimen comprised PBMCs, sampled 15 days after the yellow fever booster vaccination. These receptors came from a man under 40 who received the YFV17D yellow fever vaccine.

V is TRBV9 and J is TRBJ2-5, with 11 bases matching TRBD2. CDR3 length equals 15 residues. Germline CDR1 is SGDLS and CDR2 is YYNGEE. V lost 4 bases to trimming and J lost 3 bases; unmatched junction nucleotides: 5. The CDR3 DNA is TGTGCCAGCAGCCGCACTAGCGGGAGTGAAGAGACCCAGTACTTC. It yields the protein CASSRTSGSEETQYF.

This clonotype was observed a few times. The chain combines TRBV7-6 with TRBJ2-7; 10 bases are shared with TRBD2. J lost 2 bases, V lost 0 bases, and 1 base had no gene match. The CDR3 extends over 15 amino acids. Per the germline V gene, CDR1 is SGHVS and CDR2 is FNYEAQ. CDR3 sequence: CASSLAAGGTYEQYF. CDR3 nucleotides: TGTGCCAGCAGCTTAGCAGCGGGAGGGACCTACGAGCAGTACTTC.

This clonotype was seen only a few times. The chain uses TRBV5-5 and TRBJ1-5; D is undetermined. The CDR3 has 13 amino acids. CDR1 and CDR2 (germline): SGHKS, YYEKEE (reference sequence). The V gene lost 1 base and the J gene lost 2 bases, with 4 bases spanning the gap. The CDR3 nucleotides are TGTGCCAGCAGCTTGTCTTGCAATCAGCCCCAGCATTTT. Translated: CASSLSCNQPQHF. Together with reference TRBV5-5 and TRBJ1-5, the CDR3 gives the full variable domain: DAGVTQSPTHLIKTRGQQVTLRCSPISGHKSVSWYQQVLGQGPQFIFQYYEKEERGRGNFPDRFSARQFPNYSSELNVNALLLGDSALYLCASSLSCNQPQHFGDGTRLSIL.

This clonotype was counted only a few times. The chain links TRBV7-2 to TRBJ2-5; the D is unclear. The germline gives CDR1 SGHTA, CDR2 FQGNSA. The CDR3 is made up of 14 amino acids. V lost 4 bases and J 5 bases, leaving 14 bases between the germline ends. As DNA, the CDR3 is TGTGCCAGCAGCTCCGGTCTTCCTGGGGAGACCCAGTACTTC. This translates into CASSSGLPGETQYF.

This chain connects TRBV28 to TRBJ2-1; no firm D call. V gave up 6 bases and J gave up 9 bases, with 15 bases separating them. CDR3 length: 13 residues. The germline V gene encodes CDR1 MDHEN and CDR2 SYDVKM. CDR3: CASSPQRIGEQFF. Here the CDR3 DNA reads TGTGCCAGCAGCCCTCAAAGAATCGGTGAGCAGTTCTTC. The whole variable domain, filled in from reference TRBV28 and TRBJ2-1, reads DVKVTQSSRYLVKRTGEKVFLECVQDMDHENMFWYRQDPGLGLRLIYFSYDVKMKEKGDIPEGYSVSREKKERFSLILESASTNQTSMYLCASSPQRIGEQFFGPGTRLTVL.

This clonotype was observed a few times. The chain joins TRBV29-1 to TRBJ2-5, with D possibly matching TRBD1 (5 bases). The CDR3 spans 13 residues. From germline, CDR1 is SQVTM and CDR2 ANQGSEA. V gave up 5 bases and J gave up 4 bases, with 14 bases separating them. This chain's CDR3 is CSVPAGQGETQYF. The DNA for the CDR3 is TGCAGCGTTCCGGCAGGGCAGGGAGAGACCCAGTACTTC.

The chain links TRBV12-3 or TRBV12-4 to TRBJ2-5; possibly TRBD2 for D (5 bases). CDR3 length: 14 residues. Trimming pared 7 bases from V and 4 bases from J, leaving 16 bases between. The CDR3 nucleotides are TGTGCCAGCACCCCTGGGGAGAGTGGAGAGACCCAGTACTTC. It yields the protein CASTPGESGETQYF.

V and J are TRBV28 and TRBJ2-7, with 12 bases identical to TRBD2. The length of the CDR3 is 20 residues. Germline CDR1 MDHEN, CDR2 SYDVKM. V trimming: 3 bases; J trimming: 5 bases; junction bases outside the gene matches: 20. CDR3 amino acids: CASSFPAGGLAGTLGDEQYF. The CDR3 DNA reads TGTGCCAGCAGTTTTCCGGCCGGTGGACTAGCGGGAACCCTTGGGGACGAGCAGTACTTC.

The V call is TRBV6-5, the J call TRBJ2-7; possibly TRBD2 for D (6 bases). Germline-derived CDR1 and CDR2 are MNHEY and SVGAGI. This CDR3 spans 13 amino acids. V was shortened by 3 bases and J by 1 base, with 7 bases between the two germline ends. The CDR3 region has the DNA TGTGCCAGCAGTTATCGGGAGTCCTACGAGCAGTACTTC. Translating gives CASSYRESYEQYF.

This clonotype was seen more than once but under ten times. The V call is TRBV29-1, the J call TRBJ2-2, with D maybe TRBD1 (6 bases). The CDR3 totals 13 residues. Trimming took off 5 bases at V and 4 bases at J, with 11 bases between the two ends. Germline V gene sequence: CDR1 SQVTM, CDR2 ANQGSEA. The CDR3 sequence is CSVNRAPTGELFF. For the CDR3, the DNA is TGCAGCGTTAACAGGGCGCCCACCGGGGAGCTGTTTTTT.

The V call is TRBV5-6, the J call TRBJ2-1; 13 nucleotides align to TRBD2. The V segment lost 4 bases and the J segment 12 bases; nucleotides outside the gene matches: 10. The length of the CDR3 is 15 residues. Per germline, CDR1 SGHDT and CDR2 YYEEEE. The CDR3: CASSPGLAGQVGQFF. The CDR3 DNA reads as TGTGCCAGCAGCCCGGGACTAGCGGGGCAAGTGGGGCAGTTCTTC.

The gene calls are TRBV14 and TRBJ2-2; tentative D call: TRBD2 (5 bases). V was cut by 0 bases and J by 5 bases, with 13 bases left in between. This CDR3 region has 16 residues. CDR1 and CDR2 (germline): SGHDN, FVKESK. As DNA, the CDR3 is TGTGCCAGCAGCCAAGATGAGGACTGGATTACCGGGGAGCTGTTTTTT. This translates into CASSQDEDWITGELFF.

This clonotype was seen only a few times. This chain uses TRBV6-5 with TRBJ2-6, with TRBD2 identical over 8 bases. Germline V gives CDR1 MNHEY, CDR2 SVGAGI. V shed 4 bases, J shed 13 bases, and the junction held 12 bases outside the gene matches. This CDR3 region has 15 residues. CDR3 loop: CASSWRLAGLLVLTF. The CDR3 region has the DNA TGTGCCAGCAGTTGGCGGCTAGCGGGCCTTTTGGTCCTGACTTTC.

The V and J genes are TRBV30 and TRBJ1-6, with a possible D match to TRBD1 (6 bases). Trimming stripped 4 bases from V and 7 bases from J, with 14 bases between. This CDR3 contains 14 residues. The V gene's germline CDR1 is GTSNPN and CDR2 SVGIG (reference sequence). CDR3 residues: CAWNNRAGNSPLHF. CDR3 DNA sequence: TGTGCCTGGAACAACAGGGCTGGAAATTCACCCCTCCACTTT. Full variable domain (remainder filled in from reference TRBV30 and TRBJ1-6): SQTIHQWPATLVQPVGSPLSLECTVEGTSNPNLYWYRQAAGRGLQLLFYSVGIGQISSEVPQNLSASRPQDRQFILSSKKLLLSDSGFYLCAWNNRAGNSPLHFGNGTRLTVT.

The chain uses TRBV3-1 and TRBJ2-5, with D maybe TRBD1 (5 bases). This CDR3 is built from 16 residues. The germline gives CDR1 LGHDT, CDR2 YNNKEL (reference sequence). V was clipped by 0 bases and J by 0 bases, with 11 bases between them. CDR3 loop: CASSQDFTGHQETQYF. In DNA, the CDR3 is TGTGCCAGCAGCCAAGATTTCACAGGACACCAAGAGACCCAGTACTTC.

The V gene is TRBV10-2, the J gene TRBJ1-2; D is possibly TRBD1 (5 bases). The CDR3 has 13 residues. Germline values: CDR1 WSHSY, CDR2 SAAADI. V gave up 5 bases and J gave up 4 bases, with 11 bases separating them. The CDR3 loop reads CASSSGRGYGYTF. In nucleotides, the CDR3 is TGCGCCAGCAGTTCAGGGAGAGGCTATGGCTACACCTTC.

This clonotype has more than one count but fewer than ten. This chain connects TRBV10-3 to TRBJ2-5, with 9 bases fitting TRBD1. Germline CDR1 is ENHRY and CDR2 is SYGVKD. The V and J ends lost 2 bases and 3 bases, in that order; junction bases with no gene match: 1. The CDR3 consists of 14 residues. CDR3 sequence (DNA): TGTGCCATCAGTGAGGACAGGGGGGAAGAGACCCAGTACTTC. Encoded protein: CAISEDRGEETQYF.

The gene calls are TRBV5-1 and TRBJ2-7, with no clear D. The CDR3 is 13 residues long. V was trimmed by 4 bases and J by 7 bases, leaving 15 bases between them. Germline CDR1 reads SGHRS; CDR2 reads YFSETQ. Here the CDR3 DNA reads TGCGCCAGCAGCCCCTTAGCTACACCGGAGCAGTACTTC. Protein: CASSPLATPEQYF. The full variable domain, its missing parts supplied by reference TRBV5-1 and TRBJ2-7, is KAGVTQTPRYLIKTRGQQVTLSCSPISGHRSVSWYQQTPGQGLQFLFEYFSETQRNKGNFPGRFSGRQFSNSRSEMNVSTLELGDSALYLCASSPLATPEQYFGPGTRLTVT.

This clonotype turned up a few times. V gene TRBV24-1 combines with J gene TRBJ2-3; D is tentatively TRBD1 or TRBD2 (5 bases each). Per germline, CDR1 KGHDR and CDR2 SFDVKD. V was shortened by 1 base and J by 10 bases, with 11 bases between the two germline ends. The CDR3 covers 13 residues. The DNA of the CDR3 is TGTGCCACCAGTGATTTAGGGACCACCCCGCAGTATTTT. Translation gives CATSDLGTTPQYF.

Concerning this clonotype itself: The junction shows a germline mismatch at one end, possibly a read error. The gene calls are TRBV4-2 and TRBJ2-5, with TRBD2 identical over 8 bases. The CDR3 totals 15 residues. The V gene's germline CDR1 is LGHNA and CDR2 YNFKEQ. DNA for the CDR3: TGTGCCAGCAGCCAAGTACGGGGGGGGCAAGAGACCCAGTGCTTC. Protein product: CASSQVRGGQETQCF.